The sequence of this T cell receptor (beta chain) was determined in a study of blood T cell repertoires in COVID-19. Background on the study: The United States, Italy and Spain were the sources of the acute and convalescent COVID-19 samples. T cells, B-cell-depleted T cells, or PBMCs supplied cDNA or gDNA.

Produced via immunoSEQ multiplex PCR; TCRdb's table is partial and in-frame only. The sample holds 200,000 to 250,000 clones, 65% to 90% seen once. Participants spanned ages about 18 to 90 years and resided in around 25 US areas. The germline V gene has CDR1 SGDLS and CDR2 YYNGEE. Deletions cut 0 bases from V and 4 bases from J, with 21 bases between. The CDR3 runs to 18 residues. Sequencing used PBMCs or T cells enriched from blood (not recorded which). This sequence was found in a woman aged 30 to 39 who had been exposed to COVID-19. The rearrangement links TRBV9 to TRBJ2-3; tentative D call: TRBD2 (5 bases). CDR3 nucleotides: TGTGCCAGCAGCGTAGCTAGCTTGGGTCCGCTTTCCGCAGATACGCAGTATTTT. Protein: CASSVASLGPLSADTQYF.